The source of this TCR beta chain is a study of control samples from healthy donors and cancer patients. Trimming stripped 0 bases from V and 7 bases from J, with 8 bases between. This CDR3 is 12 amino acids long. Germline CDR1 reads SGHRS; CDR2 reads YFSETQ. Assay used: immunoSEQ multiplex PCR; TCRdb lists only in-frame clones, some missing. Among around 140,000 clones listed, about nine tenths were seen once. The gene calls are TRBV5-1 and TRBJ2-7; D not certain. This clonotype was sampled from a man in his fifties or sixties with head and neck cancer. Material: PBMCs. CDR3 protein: CASSLEMREQYF. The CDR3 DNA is TGCGCCAGCAGCTTGGAGATGAGGGAGCAGTACTTC.